The clone carrying this T cell receptor beta chain was counted once. As yet, its antigen is unknown. PCR primers comprised 60 Vbeta and 13 Jbeta primers. TCRdb keeps only in-frame clones here, not all; method: immunoSEQ multiplex PCR. This repertoire shows 150,000 to 200,000 clones, 75% to 80% found once; its top ten account for more than 12%. This specimen belongs to a study of cytomegalovirus exposure and HLA in healthy donors. V trimming: 0 bases; J trimming: 0 bases; junction bases outside the gene matches: 7. The CDR3 sequence is 20 residues long. Germline CDR1 is MGHRA and CDR2 is YSYEKL. Study results and limitations: Across HLA loci, a later analysis found differing TCR association rates, with DRB1 most and HLA-C fewest. In the analysis, some V segments, TRBV6-2 and TRBV6-3 included, were excluded as indistinguishable. Approximately 17,000 TCR beta sequences were associated with HLA alleles at 0.05 false discovery rate in a later analysis.

The chain joins TRBV4-1 to TRBJ2-4; 14 bases line up with TRBD2. Source material: PBMCs. The clonotype was recovered from a man aged 50-60 years in good health and CMV-seropositive. Written as DNA, the CDR3 is TGCGCCAGCAGCCAAGAATTCCGACTAGCGGGGGGGCTAGCCAAAAACATTCAGTACTTC. Protein sequence: CASSQEFRLAGGLAKNIQYF.